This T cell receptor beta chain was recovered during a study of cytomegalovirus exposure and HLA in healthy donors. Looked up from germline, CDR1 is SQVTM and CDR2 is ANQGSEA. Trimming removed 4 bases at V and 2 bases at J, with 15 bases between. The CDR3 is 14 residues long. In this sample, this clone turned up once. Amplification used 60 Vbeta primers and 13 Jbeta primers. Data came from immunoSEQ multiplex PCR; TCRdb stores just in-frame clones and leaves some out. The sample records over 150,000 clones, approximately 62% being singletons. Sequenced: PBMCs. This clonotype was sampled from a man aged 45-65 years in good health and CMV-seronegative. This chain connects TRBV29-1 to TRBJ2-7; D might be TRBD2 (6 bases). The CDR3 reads CSVGIGRGPYEQYF. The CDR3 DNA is TGCAGCGTTGGGATAGGGCGGGGTCCCTACGAGCAGTACTTC.